The 19 T cell receptor beta chains below were found in one sample sequenced in a study of CD8 T cells in ankylosing spondylitis. TCRdb recomputed calls from the 5' RACE reads with MiXCR, one row per CDR3 protein. Here the sample spans 300,000 to 350,000 distinct CDR3 sequences, roughly 20% being singletons. The specimen was blood, either unsorted or a sorted T cell fraction (not recorded which). These receptor sequences come from a female donor with ankylosing spondylitis or in good health (not recorded which).

The rearrangement joins TRBV7-9 to TRBJ2-3, with D possibly being TRBD2 (5 bases). The ends were cut back, 0 bases at V and 3 bases at J, with 7 bases in the middle. This CDR3 region has 14 residues. The germline V gene encodes CDR1 SEHNR and CDR2 FQNEAQ (reference sequence). Here the CDR3 DNA reads TGTGCCAGCAGCTTAGCAGCGGATACAGATACGCAGTATTTT. It yields the protein CASSLAADTDTQYF.

Only a few counts were recorded for this clonotype. This chain links TRBV7-2 with TRBJ2-7; D gene unclear. Germline loops: CDR1 SGHTA, CDR2 FQGNSA. CDR3 size: 14 residues. V lost 4 bases to trimming and J lost 4 bases, with 14 bases between them. CDR3 region: CASSSPRRGYEQYF. The CDR3, as DNA: TGTGCCAGCAGCTCCCCCCGGCGAGGTTACGAGCAGTACTTC. Full variable domain (remainder filled in from reference TRBV7-2 and TRBJ2-7): GAGVSQSPSNKVTEKGKDVELRCDPISGHTALYWYRQSLGQGLEFLIYFQGNSAPDKSGLPSDRFSAERTGGSVSTLTIQRTQQEDSAVYLCASSSPRRGYEQYFGPGTRLTVT.

V gene TRBV11-2 combines with J gene TRBJ2-1, with D perhaps matching TRBD2 (6 bases). This CDR3 spans 15 amino acids. Germline V lookup: CDR1 SGHAT, CDR2 FQNNGV. V was pared by 10 bases and J by 1 base, with 17 bases between. In nucleotides, the CDR3 is TGTGCCATTCCCTCGCGGGGACCTTCCTACAATGAGCAGTTCTTC. Encoded protein: CAIPSRGPSYNEQFF.

The gene calls are TRBV7-9 and TRBJ1-4, with D possibly being TRBD1 (6 bases). The V and J ends lost 2 bases and 5 bases respectively, with 9 bases between them. The CDR3 totals 14 residues. The germline V gene encodes CDR1 SEHNR and CDR2 FQNEAQ (reference sequence). CDR3 protein: CASSLNRDNEKLFF. The CDR3 region has the DNA TGTGCCAGCAGCTTAAACAGGGACAATGAAAAACTGTTTTTT.

This clonotype was counted only a few times. The genes are TRBV5-1 and TRBJ2-1; 8 bases fit TRBD2. Germline lookup yields CDR1 SGHRS and CDR2 YFSETQ. V dropped 4 bases and J dropped 6; count of bases not matched to a gene: 6. There are 14 residues in the CDR3. CDR3 sequence reads: CASSPGLVSNEQFF. CDR3 nucleotide sequence: TGCGCCAGCAGCCCGGGACTAGTGTCCAATGAGCAGTTCTTC.

The chain carries TRBV4-3 and TRBJ1-2; D may be TRBD1 (6 bases). The CDR3 is 15 amino acids. The V end lost 4 bases, the J end lost 4 bases, and 16 bases lay between the germline ends. CDR1 is LGHNA, CDR2 YSLEER, per germline. The chain's CDR3 is CASSPTSTGSYGYTF. The CDR3 region has the DNA TGCGCCAGCAGCCCCACTTCAACAGGGAGCTATGGCTACACCTTC.

This clonotype was recorded a few times. The chain uses TRBV24-1 and TRBJ2-5, with TRBD2 as a possible D gene (6 bases). Germline V gene sequence: CDR1 KGHDR, CDR2 SFDVKD. The CDR3 is 14 amino acids. Between the trimmed V and J ends, which lost 12 bases and 3 bases, there was a span of 19 bases. DNA for the CDR3: TGTGCCCCGCGGGACGACTATGAGGAAGAGACCCAGTACTTC. It specifies CAPRDDYEEETQYF.

The CDR3 nucleotides are TGTGCCAGCAGCCGGGACAGGGATACCTACGAGCAGTACTTC. It encodes CASSRDRDTYEQYF. V and J are TRBV11-2 and TRBJ2-7; 9 bases match TRBD1. Germline CDR1 SGHAT, CDR2 FQNNGV. The CDR3 spans 14 residues. V shed 5 bases, J shed 2 bases, and the junction held 4 bases outside the gene matches.

This chain uses TRBV20-1 with TRBJ2-7, with 8 bases fitting TRBD2. Losses at the gene ends were 6 bases for V and 3 bases for J; bases not matched to a gene: 7. The CDR3 totals 13 residues. Germline V gene lookup returns CDR1 DFQATT and CDR2 SNEGSKA (reference sequence). The CDR3 region is CSAVGGRFYEQYF. The CDR3 DNA follows: TGCAGTGCGGTCGGCGGGAGGTTCTACGAGCAGTACTTC.

The chain has TRBV20-1 and TRBJ2-7; no firm D call. Germline V gene data show CDR1 as DFQATT and CDR2 as SNEGSKA (reference sequence). This CDR3 contains 14 residues. Trimming removed 3 bases from V and 1 base from J, with 13 bases in between. CDR3 loop: CSASLGAGSYEQYF. The CDR3 DNA follows: TGCAGTGCTAGTTTAGGTGCAGGTTCCTACGAGCAGTACTTC.

This clonotype occurred a few times. The genes are TRBV5-1 and TRBJ1-6; TRBD1 aligns across 7 bases. CDR1 SGHRS and CDR2 YFSETQ come from the germline V gene. The CDR3 loop spans 16 amino acids. J lost 7 bases, V lost 0 bases, and 7 bases had no gene match. CDR3 in amino acids: CASSLGDRMVNSPLHF. CDR3 bases: TGCGCCAGCAGCTTGGGGGACAGAATGGTCAATTCACCCCTCCACTTT.

This clonotype was observed a handful of times. The CDR3: CASRRGGATNEKLFF. The CDR3 nucleotides are TGTGCCAGCAGACGGGGGGGTGCAACTAATGAAAAACTGTTTTTT. The chain couples TRBV5-6 to TRBJ1-4; possibly TRBD1 for D (5 bases). V shed 5 bases and J shed 0 bases, with 11 bases lying between them. The CDR3 spans 15 residues. Germline V gene sequence: CDR1 SGHDT, CDR2 YYEEEE.

This clonotype appeared a few times. This rearrangement joins TRBV24-1 to TRBJ2-1; D gene ambiguous. Germline V lookup: CDR1 KGHDR, CDR2 SFDVKD. Trimming cost V 6 bases and J 0 bases, with 5 bases left between them. CDR3 size: 13 residues. CDR3 in DNA: TGTGCCACCAGTTCGGACTCCTACAATGAGCAGTTCTTC. Translated, it gives CATSSDSYNEQFF.

This clonotype was seen more than once but under ten times. The genes are TRBV5-6 and TRBJ2-1; D might be TRBD2 (7 bases). Germline loops: CDR1 SGHDT, CDR2 YYEEEE. The CDR3 has 16 amino acids. V lost 4 bases, J lost 6 bases, and 20 bases lay in between. This CDR3 is CASSPDNLAGANEQFF. CDR3 coding DNA: TGTGCCAGCAGCCCCGACAATTTGGCGGGGGCCAATGAGCAGTTCTTC. The whole variable domain, remainder taken from reference TRBV5-6 and TRBJ2-1, is DAGVTQSPTHLIKTRGQQVTLRCSPKSGHDTVSWYQQALGQGPQFIFQYYEEEERQRGNFPDRFSGHQFPNYSSELNVNALLLGDSALYLCASSPDNLAGANEQFFGPGTRLTVL.

This clonotype has just a few counts. This chain uses TRBV20-1 with TRBJ1-5; D not certain. V lost 4 bases and J lost 4, with 2 bases in between. This CDR3 contains 10 residues. Germline CDR1 and CDR2: DFQATT and SNEGSKA (reference sequence). The CDR3 sequence: CSANNQPQHF. As DNA, the CDR3 is TGCAGTGCTAATAATCAGCCCCAGCATTTT.

The table lists this clonotype with many counts. The J gene is TRBJ2-5, the V gene TRBV6-1; 7 bases line up with TRBD2. Germline values: CDR1 MNHNS, CDR2 SASEGT. The CDR3 is 13 residues long. Trimming removed 5 bases from V and 3 bases from J; junction bases left unmatched: 3. The CDR3 DNA follows: TGTGCCAGCAGTCCTAGCGGAAAAGAGACCCAGTACTTC. This encodes CASSPSGKETQYF.

The V and J genes are TRBV6-1 and TRBJ1-5; possible D gene TRBD1, 6 bases. The V end lost 5 bases, the J end lost 5 bases, and 13 bases lay between the germline ends. The germline V gene has CDR1 MNHNS and CDR2 SASEGT. The CDR3 sequence is 14 residues long. The CDR3 region has the DNA TGTGCCAGCAGTCCGTCCCAGGGGCATCAGCCCCAGCATTTT. This encodes CASSPSQGHQPQHF.

The V and J genes are TRBV7-6 and TRBJ2-7, with 7 bases matching TRBD2. This CDR3 region has 15 residues. Unmatched junction bases numbered 8, after V lost 5 bases and J lost 1 base. Per the germline V gene, CDR1 is SGHVS and CDR2 is FNYEAQ. CDR3 amino acids: CASSPREAGSYEQYF. The CDR3 DNA is TGTGCCAGCAGCCCCCGGGAAGCGGGATCCTACGAGCAGTACTTC.

This clonotype was observed a few times. This CDR3 is CASSVHSGIEAFF. CDR3 DNA: TGTGCCAGCAGTGTTCACAGCGGAATTGAAGCTTTCTTT. The V gene is TRBV12-3 or TRBV12-4, the J gene TRBJ1-1; no firm D call. V was pared by 5 bases and J by 7 bases, with 14 bases between. The CDR3 contains 13 residues.